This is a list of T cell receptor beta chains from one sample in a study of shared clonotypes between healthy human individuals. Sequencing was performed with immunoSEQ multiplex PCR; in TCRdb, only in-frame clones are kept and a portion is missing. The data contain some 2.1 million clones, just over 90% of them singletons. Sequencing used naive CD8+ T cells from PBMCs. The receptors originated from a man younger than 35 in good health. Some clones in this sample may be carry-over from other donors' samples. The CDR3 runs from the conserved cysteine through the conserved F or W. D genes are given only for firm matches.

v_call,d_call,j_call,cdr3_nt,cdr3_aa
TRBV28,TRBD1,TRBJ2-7,TGTGCCAGCAGTCAGGGACAGGGTATGAGGTTTGACGAGCAGTACTTC,CASSQGQGMRFDEQYF
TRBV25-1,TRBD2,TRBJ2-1,TGTGCCAACCCGACTAGCGGGCCTACTGCGAAGACTTTCGATGAGCAGTTCTTC,CANPTSGPTAKTFDEQFF
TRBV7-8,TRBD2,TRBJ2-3,TGTGCCAGCAGCTCTTTAGCGGGAGGGGCGGCAGATACGCAGTATTTT,CASSSLAGGAADTQYF
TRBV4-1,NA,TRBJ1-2,TGCGCCAGCAGCCAGTGGAGCTTTTCAGGAGCAACCTATGGCTACACCTTC,CASSQWSFSGATYGYTF
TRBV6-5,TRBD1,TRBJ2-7,TGTGCCAGCAGTTTACGACAGGGCTACTACGAGCAGTACTTC,CASSLRQGYYEQYF
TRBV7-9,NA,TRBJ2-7,TGTGCCAGCAGCCCCGTGATTAGTTACGAGCAGTACTTC,CASSPVISYEQYF
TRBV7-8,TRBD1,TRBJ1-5,TGTGCCAGCACCAGGGGGAATAGCAATCAGCCCCAGCATTTT,CASTRGNSNQPQHF
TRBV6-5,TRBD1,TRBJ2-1,TGTGCCAGCAGTTACTCGTTTCCACAGGGGGTTAATGAGCAGTTCTTC,CASSYSFPQGVNEQFF
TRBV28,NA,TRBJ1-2,TGTGCCAGCAGTCCAAACCGGGCCCCCGGGGGCTACACCTTC,CASSPNRAPGGYTF
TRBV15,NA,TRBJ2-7,TGTGCCACCAGCAGAGGACTCGTCAGCTCCTACGAGCAGTACTTC,CATSRGLVSSYEQYF
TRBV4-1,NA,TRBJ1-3,TGCGCCAGCAGCCCCCACCCCCAGAGTAGCTTAGCCCGCTCTGGAAACACCATATATTTT,CASSPHPQSSLARSGNTIYF
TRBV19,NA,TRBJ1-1,TGTGCCAGTAGTACGAGACGACAGCTAATGAACACTGAAGCTTTCTTT,CASSTRRQLMNTEAFF
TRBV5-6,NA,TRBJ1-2,TGTGCCAGCAGCTTTCTCCAACAGGGACGGGCGGGCTACACCTTC,CASSFLQQGRAGYTF
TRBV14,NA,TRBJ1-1,TGTGCCAGCAGCGAAAGCCACAGGGCTATGAACACTGAAGCTTTCTTT,CASSESHRAMNTEAFF
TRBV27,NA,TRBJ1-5,TGTGCCAGCAGTTTAACAGGGATCCCTAATCAGCCCCAGCATTTT,CASSLTGIPNQPQHF